The clone carrying this T cell receptor (beta chain) was counted ten times or more. The antigen remains unidentified. This sample is part of a study of T cells after yellow fever vaccination. Overall study findings and caveats: After the booster, about 95% of CD4 and about nine tenths of CD8 primary-response clones were re-detected.

This CDR3 spans 14 amino acids. The V gene's germline CDR1 is SEHNR and CDR2 FQNEAQ (reference sequence). Germline trimming cut 3 bases from V and 7 bases from J; bases unmatched to any gene: 6. 5'RACE template switching added a universal primer site and UMIs to TCR cDNA. Using its own MiXCR run on the 5' RACE reads, TCRdb lists one record per CDR3 protein. The sample has 230,000 or so distinct CDR3 sequences; approximately 3.5% are singletons. This receptor was taken from a young man who received the YFV17D yellow fever vaccine. The rearrangement joins TRBV7-9 to TRBJ2-4; 7 nucleotides align to TRBD1. This material consisted of PBMCs, taken 15 days after the yellow fever booster vaccination. The CDR3 sequence: CASSLGTARNIQYF. CDR3 sequence (DNA): TGTGCCAGCAGCTTGGGGACAGCAAGGAACATTCAGTACTTC.